The 6 T cell receptor beta chains reported below all come from one sample, sequenced in a study of cytomegalovirus exposure and HLA in healthy donors (TCRdb year 2017). Libraries came from the immunoSEQ multiplex PCR assay. The multiplex PCR relied on a mix of 60 forward primers for TCR Vbeta segments and 13 reverse primers for TCR Jbeta segments. Held by TCRdb, this immuneACCESS table contains in-frame sequences only and omits some clones. Under half of the omission traces to an unresolved V gene where checked; the cause of the rest is unknown. This sample gives under 130,000 clones in total; roughly 13% of them show up just once. About a sixth of the sample is in the top ten clones. The sample comprised PBMCs. These receptors were obtained from a man aged 40-50 years in good health and CMV-seropositive.

This clone was detected ten times or more. The chain has TRBV5-1 and TRBJ2-5, with 8 bases lining up with TRBD1. The CDR3 runs 16 residues. The V and J ends lost 3 bases and 2 bases, in that order; junction bases with no gene match: 9. Germline assignment: CDR1 SGHRS and CDR2 YFSETQ. The CDR3 here is CASSSPRQGKQETQYF. The CDR3 nucleotides are TGCGCCAGCAGCTCACCTCGACAGGGGAAACAAGAGACCCAGTACTTC.

In its sample, this clone was seen a few times. This rearrangement joins TRBV4-1 to TRBJ1-3; D gene ambiguous. V lost 1 base and J lost 0, with 13 bases in between. The CDR3 is made up of 17 amino acids. The germline CDR1 and CDR2 sequences are MGHRA and YSYEKL. This CDR3 reads CASSQVPAVTSGNTIYF. The CDR3 coding sequence is TGCGCCAGCAGCCAAGTCCCCGCGGTAACCTCTGGAAACACCATATATTTT.

This clone was counted only a few times. V and J are TRBV18 and TRBJ2-3; D unresolved. The CDR3 consists of 16 residues. Looked up from germline, CDR1 is KGHSH and CDR2 is LQKENI. V lost 6 bases and J lost 0, with 16 bases in between. The CDR3 coding sequence is TGTGCCAGCTCGTCAGCACAGTCCTCTAGCACAGATACGCAGTATTTT. Its translation: CASSSAQSSSTDTQYF.

V and J are TRBV9 and TRBJ1-1; tentative D call: TRBD1 (6 bases). This CDR3 has 12 residues. Germline CDR1 and CDR2: SGDLS and YYNGEE. Between the trimmed V and J ends, which lost 0 bases and 8 bases, there was a span of 8 bases. This chain's CDR3 is CASSVEGTEAFF. The CDR3 DNA reads as TGTGCCAGCAGCGTAGAGGGGACAGAAGCTTTCTTT.

This chain joins TRBV5-1 and TRBJ1-2; 10 nucleotides match TRBD1. This CDR3 spans 17 amino acids. Losses at the gene ends were 4 bases for V and 0 bases for J; bases not matched to a gene: 9. The germline gives CDR1 SGHRS, CDR2 YFSETQ. The CDR3 loop reads CASSGKGQGIANYGYTF. The CDR3 DNA follows: TGCGCCAGCAGCGGAAAGGGACAGGGGATAGCTAACTATGGCTACACCTTC.

The table lists this clone with a few counts. The chain has TRBV6-6 and TRBJ1-1; D uncertain. CDR3 length: 14 amino acids. Germline CDR1 is MNHNY and CDR2 is SVGAGI (reference sequence). Trimming left V 6 bases short and J 1 base short, with 12 bases between. In nucleotides, the CDR3 is TGTGCCAGCAGCTCATTTGCGGGGAACACTGAAGCTTTCTTT. As protein: CASSSFAGNTEAFF.